A selection of T cell receptor beta chains follows, all from one sample in a study of PD-1 blockade in classical Hodgkin lymphoma. The data were produced by immunoSEQ multiplex PCR, yet TCRdb's version contains in-frame clones alone and is incomplete. The sample has about 3,300 clones, around 84% seen once. The sequencing input was CD4+ T cells from blood. The receptor set was obtained from a human donor with classical Hodgkin lymphoma. Each CDR3 is given with its conserved first and last residue. Fields, in order: V gene, clone size, D gene, J gene, CDR3 length, CDR3 protein, CDR3 DNA. The D gene is left open where the match is weak. Some rows have no size entry. The others give once, few or many, or a class for an expanded clone.

v_call: TRBV19
clone_size: NA
d_call: TRBD1
j_call: TRBJ2-5
cdr3_length: 13
cdr3_aa: CASRLTGGETQYF
cdr3_nt: TGTGCCAGTAGGCTGACAGGGGGAGAGACCCAGTACTTC

v_call: TRBV19
clone_size: NA
d_call: NA
j_call: TRBJ2-5
cdr3_length: 13
cdr3_aa: CASSIQDLETQYF
cdr3_nt: TGTGCCAGTAGTATCCAGGATTTGGAGACCCAGTACTTC

v_call: TRBV7-3
clone_size: NA
d_call: TRBD1
j_call: TRBJ1-2
cdr3_length: 15
cdr3_aa: CASSLQGAANYGYTF
cdr3_nt: TGTGCCAGCAGCTTACAGGGGGCCGCAAACTATGGCTACACCTTC

v_call: TRBV28
clone_size: NA
d_call: NA
j_call: TRBJ2-7
cdr3_length: 15
cdr3_aa: CASSSPGQLSYEQYF
cdr3_nt: TGTGCCAGCAGTTCCCCCGGGCAGCTCTCCTACGAGCAGTACTTC

v_call: TRBV5-1
clone_size: NA
d_call: TRBD2
j_call: TRBJ2-3
cdr3_length: 15
cdr3_aa: CASALAVGFTDTQYF
cdr3_nt: TGCGCCAGCGCCCTAGCGGTGGGTTTTACAGATACGCAGTATTTT

v_call: TRBV18
clone_size: NA
d_call: NA
j_call: TRBJ2-6
cdr3_length: 14
cdr3_aa: CASSGDSGANVLTF
cdr3_nt: TGTGCCAGCTCCGGCGACTCTGGGGCCAACGTCCTGACTTTC

v_call: TRBV11-1
clone_size: NA
d_call: NA
j_call: TRBJ2-1
cdr3_length: 14
cdr3_aa: CASSFSATHNEQFF
cdr3_nt: TGTGCCAGCAGCTTTAGCGCTACACACAATGAGCAGTTCTTC

v_call: TRBV7-9
clone_size: NA
d_call: TRBD2
j_call: TRBJ2-5
cdr3_length: 15
cdr3_aa: CASSFGLAGGETQYF
cdr3_nt: TGTGCCAGCAGCTTCGGACTAGCGGGGGGAGAGACCCAGTACTTC

v_call: TRBV18
clone_size: NA
d_call: NA
j_call: TRBJ1-1
cdr3_length: 13
cdr3_aa: CASSRERGSEAFF
cdr3_nt: TGTGCCAGCTCAAGGGAACGTGGTTCTGAAGCTTTCTTT

v_call: TRBV7-8
clone_size: NA
d_call: TRBD1
j_call: TRBJ2-5
cdr3_length: 15
cdr3_aa: CASSYGQGIQETQYF
cdr3_nt: TGTGCCAGCAGTTACGGACAGGGGATCCAAGAGACCCAGTACTTC

v_call: TRBV28
clone_size: NA
d_call: NA
j_call: TRBJ1-1
cdr3_length: 13
cdr3_aa: CASRGTFDTEAFF
cdr3_nt: TGTGCCAGCCGAGGGACATTTGACACTGAAGCTTTCTTT

v_call: TRBV2
clone_size: NA
d_call: NA
j_call: TRBJ1-5
cdr3_length: 13
cdr3_aa: CASKLTQDQPQHF
cdr3_nt: TGTGCCAGTAAGCTGACCCAGGATCAGCCCCAGCATTTT

v_call: TRBV19
clone_size: NA
d_call: NA
j_call: TRBJ1-5
cdr3_length: 14
cdr3_aa: CASSIAVRGQPQHF
cdr3_nt: TGTGCCAGTAGTATTGCTGTAAGGGGTCAGCCCCAGCATTTT

v_call: TRBV2
clone_size: few
d_call: NA
j_call: TRBJ1-5
cdr3_length: 13
cdr3_aa: CASSSQGRQPQHF
cdr3_nt: TGTGCCAGCAGTAGCCAGGGGAGGCAGCCCCAGCATTTT

v_call: TRBV7-3
clone_size: once
d_call: TRBD1
j_call: TRBJ2-1
cdr3_length: 15
cdr3_aa: CASSLSGQGADEQFF
cdr3_nt: TGTGCCAGCAGCCTTTCCGGACAGGGGGCCGATGAGCAGTTCTTC

v_call: TRBV6-1
clone_size: NA
d_call: NA
j_call: TRBJ2-3
cdr3_length: 14
cdr3_aa: CASSEGDGPDTQYF
cdr3_nt: TGTGCCAGCAGTGAAGGGGACGGTCCAGATACGCAGTATTTT

v_call: TRBV6-1
clone_size: NA
d_call: NA
j_call: TRBJ1-4
cdr3_length: 14
cdr3_aa: CASSEGGAGEKLFF
cdr3_nt: TGTGCCAGCAGTGAAGGAGGGGCGGGGGAAAAACTGTTTTTT

v_call: TRBV9
clone_size: NA
d_call: TRBD2
j_call: TRBJ2-3
cdr3_length: 15
cdr3_aa: CASSVSGGGTDTQYF
cdr3_nt: TGTGCCAGCAGCGTAAGCGGGGGTGGCACAGATACGCAGTATTTT

v_call: TRBV4-2
clone_size: NA
d_call: NA
j_call: TRBJ1-1
cdr3_length: 12
cdr3_aa: CASSQDETEAFF
cdr3_nt: TGTGCCAGCAGCCAAGATGAGACTGAAGCTTTCTTT

v_call: TRBV4-1
clone_size: NA
d_call: NA
j_call: TRBJ1-2
cdr3_length: 13
cdr3_aa: CASSQDRGIGYTF
cdr3_nt: TGCGCCAGCAGCCAAGATAGAGGGATCGGCTACACCTTC

v_call: TRBV11-2
clone_size: NA
d_call: TRBD1
j_call: TRBJ2-3
cdr3_length: 13
cdr3_aa: CASSPTGGDTQYF
cdr3_nt: TGTGCCAGCAGCCCCACAGGGGGCGATACGCAGTATTTT

v_call: TRBV6-6
clone_size: NA
d_call: TRBD1
j_call: TRBJ1-6
cdr3_length: 14
cdr3_aa: CASSPTGVDSPLHF
cdr3_nt: TGTGCCAGCAGTCCAACAGGGGTGGATTCACCCCTCCACTTT

v_call: TRBV9
clone_size: NA
d_call: TRBD2
j_call: TRBJ2-7
cdr3_length: 16
cdr3_aa: CASSVGATSGLYEQYF
cdr3_nt: TGTGCCAGCAGCGTAGGTGCGACTAGCGGACTCTACGAGCAGTACTTC

v_call: TRBV2
clone_size: NA
d_call: TRBD1
j_call: TRBJ1-1
cdr3_length: 13
cdr3_aa: CASDRGRGTEAFF
cdr3_nt: TGTGCCAGCGACAGGGGGCGTGGCACTGAAGCTTTCTTT

v_call: TRBV18
clone_size: NA
d_call: NA
j_call: TRBJ2-7
cdr3_length: 13
cdr3_aa: CASSSGTRNEQYF
cdr3_nt: TGTGCCAGCTCATCGGGGACACGGAACGAGCAGTACTTC

v_call: TRBV19
clone_size: NA
d_call: NA
j_call: TRBJ2-7
cdr3_length: 13
cdr3_aa: CASGTLGAYEQYF
cdr3_nt: TGTGCCAGTGGGACCCTCGGCGCCTACGAGCAGTACTTC

v_call: TRBV4-1
clone_size: NA
d_call: NA
j_call: TRBJ2-5
cdr3_length: 13
cdr3_aa: CASSPDYKETQYF
cdr3_nt: TGCGCCAGCAGCCCCGACTACAAAGAGACCCAGTACTTC

v_call: TRBV5-6
clone_size: few
d_call: NA
j_call: TRBJ1-1
cdr3_length: 10
cdr3_aa: CASSLGEAFF
cdr3_nt: TGTGCCAGCAGCTTGGGGGAAGCTTTCTTT

v_call: TRBV5-4
clone_size: NA
d_call: TRBD1
j_call: TRBJ1-2
cdr3_length: 13
cdr3_aa: CASSWDRGDGYTF
cdr3_nt: TGTGCCAGCAGTTGGGACAGGGGGGATGGCTACACCTTC

v_call: TRBV2
clone_size: NA
d_call: NA
j_call: TRBJ1-4
cdr3_length: 11
cdr3_aa: CASSEEEKLFF
cdr3_nt: TGTGCCAGCAGTGAGGAAGAAAAACTGTTTTTT

v_call: TRBV2
clone_size: NA
d_call: NA
j_call: TRBJ1-4
cdr3_length: 15
cdr3_aa: CASSEGPGREKKLFF
cdr3_nt: TGTGCCAGCAGTGAAGGGCCAGGGAGGGAGAAAAAACTGTTTTTT

v_call: TRBV5-1
clone_size: NA
d_call: TRBD2
j_call: TRBJ2-7
cdr3_length: 15
cdr3_aa: CASSWGGSSSYEQYF
cdr3_nt: TGCGCCAGCAGCTGGGGGGGTTCGAGCTCCTACGAGCAGTACTTC

v_call: TRBV5-4
clone_size: few
d_call: TRBD2
j_call: TRBJ2-1
cdr3_length: 18
cdr3_aa: CASSLAPPLGTTNREQFF
cdr3_nt: TGTGCCAGCAGCTTGGCACCTCCTCTCGGGACTACCAACCGAGAGCAGTTCTTC

v_call: TRBV5-1
clone_size: NA
d_call: NA
j_call: TRBJ2-3
cdr3_length: 14
cdr3_aa: CASSSGTYTDTQYF
cdr3_nt: TGCGCCAGCAGCTCGGGGACCTACACAGATACGCAGTATTTT

v_call: TRBV6-5
clone_size: NA
d_call: NA
j_call: TRBJ2-2
cdr3_length: 13
cdr3_aa: CASSQGNTGELFF
cdr3_nt: TGTGCCAGCAGCCAGGGGAACACCGGGGAGCTGTTTTTT

v_call: TRBV5-3
clone_size: NA
d_call: NA
j_call: TRBJ2-1
cdr3_length: 14
cdr3_aa: CASSSEGAGNEQFF
cdr3_nt: TGTGCCAGCAGCTCGGAGGGAGCCGGGAATGAGCAGTTCTTC

v_call: TRBV7-8
clone_size: NA
d_call: NA
j_call: TRBJ1-6
cdr3_length: 13
cdr3_aa: CASSSTRNSPLHF
cdr3_nt: TGTGCCAGCAGCTCTACCCGTAATTCACCCCTCCACTTT

v_call: TRBV6-1
clone_size: NA
d_call: NA
j_call: TRBJ2-2
cdr3_length: 12
cdr3_aa: CASSEAAGELFF
cdr3_nt: TGTGCCAGCAGTGAAGCCGCCGGGGAGCTGTTTTTT

v_call: TRBV5-4
clone_size: NA
d_call: TRBD2
j_call: TRBJ2-1
cdr3_length: 20
cdr3_aa: CASSREIYGTSGSGDNEQFF
cdr3_nt: TGTGCCAGCAGCCGAGAAATATATGGGACTAGCGGGAGTGGGGACAATGAGCAGTTCTTC

v_call: TRBV5-1
clone_size: NA
d_call: NA
j_call: TRBJ1-5
cdr3_length: 13
cdr3_aa: CASSLSLNQPQHF
cdr3_nt: TGCGCCAGCAGCTTGTCACTTAATCAGCCCCAGCATTTT

v_call: TRBV7-9
clone_size: NA
d_call: TRBD1
j_call: TRBJ2-5
cdr3_length: 14
cdr3_aa: CASNVRGREETQYF
cdr3_nt: TGTGCCAGCAACGTGAGGGGGCGGGAAGAGACCCAGTACTTC

v_call: TRBV19
clone_size: NA
d_call: NA
j_call: TRBJ1-4
cdr3_length: 12
cdr3_aa: CASTLYGEKLFF
cdr3_nt: TGTGCCAGTACCCTTTATGGAGAAAAACTGTTTTTT

v_call: TRBV13
clone_size: few
d_call: TRBD2
j_call: TRBJ2-3
cdr3_length: 17
cdr3_aa: CASSSQTGGGPGDTQYF
cdr3_nt: TGTGCCAGCAGCTCCCAGACCGGGGGGGGGCCTGGGGATACGCAGTATTTT

v_call: TRBV7-2
clone_size: NA
d_call: NA
j_call: TRBJ1-5
cdr3_length: 16
cdr3_aa: CASSLGSSRVDQPQHF
cdr3_nt: TGTGCCAGCAGCTTAGGATCGAGCAGGGTTGACCAGCCCCAGCATTTT

v_call: TRBV18
clone_size: NA
d_call: NA
j_call: TRBJ1-1
cdr3_length: 15
cdr3_aa: CASSPFSDSLTEAFF
cdr3_nt: TGTGCCAGCTCACCCTTCTCGGACAGTCTGACTGAAGCTTTCTTT

v_call: TRBV5-1
clone_size: NA
d_call: NA
j_call: TRBJ2-1
cdr3_length: 13
cdr3_aa: CASSFHSGDEQFF
cdr3_nt: TGCGCCAGCAGCTTCCATTCTGGGGATGAGCAGTTCTTC

v_call: TRBV30
clone_size: NA
d_call: NA
j_call: TRBJ1-5
cdr3_length: 13
cdr3_aa: CAWSVRSDQPQHF
cdr3_nt: TGTGCCTGGAGTGTACGGTCTGATCAGCCCCAGCATTTT

v_call: TRBV5-4
clone_size: NA
d_call: NA
j_call: TRBJ2-3
cdr3_length: 16
cdr3_aa: CASSPGRAGGTDTQYF
cdr3_nt: TGTGCCAGCAGTCCTGGTCGGGCGGGTGGCACAGATACGCAGTATTTT

v_call: TRBV9
clone_size: NA
d_call: TRBD1
j_call: TRBJ1-3
cdr3_length: 15
cdr3_aa: CASSATGGEGNTIYF
cdr3_nt: TGTGCCAGCAGCGCTACAGGGGGCGAAGGAAACACCATATATTTT

v_call: TRBV30
clone_size: NA
d_call: NA
j_call: TRBJ2-7
cdr3_length: 15
cdr3_aa: CAWSDVSGGRDEQYF
cdr3_nt: TGTGCCTGGAGTGATGTGAGCGGTGGTCGGGACGAGCAGTACTTC

v_call: TRBV2
clone_size: NA
d_call: NA
j_call: TRBJ2-2
cdr3_length: 17
cdr3_aa: CASSEETGRFGTGELFF
cdr3_nt: TGTGCCAGCAGTGAGGAGACCGGGAGATTCGGTACCGGGGAGCTGTTTTTT

v_call: TRBV28
clone_size: NA
d_call: TRBD2
j_call: TRBJ2-7
cdr3_length: 16
cdr3_aa: CASRLRSGRPIYEQYF
cdr3_nt: TGTGCCAGCAGACTTCGTAGCGGGAGACCAATCTACGAGCAGTACTTC